Sequencing of this T cell receptor beta chain was carried out in a study of blood T cell repertoires in COVID-19 (dated by TCRdb to the early 2020s). Broadly, across the study: Collaborator samples came from the United States, Italy and Spain and covered acute and convalescent phases of COVID-19. The material from the prospective study consisted of cDNA or gDNA derived from T cells, B-cell-depleted T cells, or PBMCs. Deeply sampled blood TCRbeta repertoires from subjects exposed to, actively infected with, or recovered from COVID-19 were included in the dataset. The repertoires were released in a freely available public database intended as a resource for research on the immune response to SARS-CoV-2. The samples were drawn from two sources: the first 160 participants of the ongoing ImmuneRACE study, and 1,000 to 1,500 subjects contributed by 6 global collaborators. Sample metadata almost always included a de-identified subject ID, COVID-19 status, age in years and sex. Where available, HLA class I and class II types were taken from metadata supplied by the sample provider and were not determined by assay-based typing. General conclusions and limits of the study: The quantity of clinical and demographic metadata differed by source and by participant and was supplied without curation.

The immunoSEQ Assay, a bias-controlled multiplex PCR, was used to amplify TCRbeta CDR3 regions from genomic DNA. The study's own analysis went as follows. Within the assay, amplification of reference gene primers was used to estimate how many nucleated cells each sample contained. To quantify the absolute abundance of each unique TCRbeta CDR3 rearrangement, sequence reads were collapsed and filtered. For each sample, productive Simpson clonality was calculated as the square root of Simpson's diversity index over productive rearrangements. In TCRdb, the immuneACCESS table is reduced to in-frame sequences with V and J assigned. These tables do not hold every clone; where another copy was compared, an unresolved V gene accounts for under half, and the others remain unexplained. V, J and clone size are those of that table, while D and trimming were read from the DNA. Present in this sample are a few hundred thousand clones, roughly 90% of which were seen just once. The ten largest make up 3% to 4.5% of the sample.

Remarks on this clone: Which antigen it targets is not known. Base qualities are missing; no much larger clone stands one base away.

Trimming removed 5 bases from V and 2 bases from J; the gene matches leave 10 bases unexplained. CDR1 SGHTA and CDR2 FQGNSA were looked up in the germline V gene. From cysteine to phenylalanine, the CDR3 is 16 amino acids long. Here the CDR3 DNA is all that survives: 48 bases in frame from base 1. At one collaborating source in Seattle, patients were enrolled during active infection and were followed longitudinally through the course of disease. Whole blood was collected in K2EDTA tubes by collaborating institutions according to the institutions' own protocols. For TCRbeta analysis, collaborators shipped samples as frozen whole blood, isolated PBMCs, or DNA extracted from either of those sample types.

The sequence joins TRBV7-2 to TRBJ2-3; a stretch of 7 junction bases matches TRBD1. The clonotype comes from a woman in her fifties or sixties with COVID-19, enrolled during active disease. Sequencing was carried out using peripheral blood. DNA sequence: TGTGCCAGCAGCACAGGGGCAGCGGTCCTCACAGATACGCAGTATTTT. The resulting protein is CASSTGAAVLTDTQYF. The full variable domain, completed from the reference TRBV7-2 and TRBJ2-3 proteins outside the CDR3, reads GAGVSQSPSNKVTEKGKDVELRCDPISGHTALYWYRQSLGQGLEFLIYFQGNSAPDKSGLPSDRFSAERTGGSVSTLTIQRTQQEDSAVYLCASSTGAAVLTDTQYFGPGTRLTVL.